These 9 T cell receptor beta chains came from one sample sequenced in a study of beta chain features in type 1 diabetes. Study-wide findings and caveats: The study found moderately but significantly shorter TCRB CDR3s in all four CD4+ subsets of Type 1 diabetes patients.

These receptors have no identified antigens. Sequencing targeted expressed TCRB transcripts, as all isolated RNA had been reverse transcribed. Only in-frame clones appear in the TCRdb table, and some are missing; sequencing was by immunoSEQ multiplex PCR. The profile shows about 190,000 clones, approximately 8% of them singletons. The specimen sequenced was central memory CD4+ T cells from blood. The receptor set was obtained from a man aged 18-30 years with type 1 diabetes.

CDR3 DNA: TGCGCCAGCAGCCGGAACGACAGGGTCGGAGAGCCCCAGCATTTT. It is translated as CASSRNDRVGEPQHF. The chain couples TRBV4-3 to TRBJ1-5; 7 bases are a match to TRBD1. The CDR3 is made up of 15 amino acids. V shed 4 bases and J 8 bases; nucleotides not matched to a gene: 11. Germline lookup yields CDR1 LGHNA and CDR2 YSLEER.

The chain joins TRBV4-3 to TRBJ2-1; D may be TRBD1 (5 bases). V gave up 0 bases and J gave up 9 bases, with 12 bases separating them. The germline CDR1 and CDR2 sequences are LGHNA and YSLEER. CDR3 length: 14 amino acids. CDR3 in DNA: TGCGCCAGCAGCCAAGATTTCAGGGTCACTGAGCAGTTCTTC. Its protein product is CASSQDFRVTEQFF.

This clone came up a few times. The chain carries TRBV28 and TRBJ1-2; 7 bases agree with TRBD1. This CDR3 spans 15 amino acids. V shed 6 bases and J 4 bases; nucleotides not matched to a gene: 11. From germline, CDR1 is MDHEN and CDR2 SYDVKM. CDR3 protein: CASSQMRGLVYGYTF. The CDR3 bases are TGTGCCAGCAGCCAAATGAGGGGGCTGGTCTATGGCTACACCTTC.

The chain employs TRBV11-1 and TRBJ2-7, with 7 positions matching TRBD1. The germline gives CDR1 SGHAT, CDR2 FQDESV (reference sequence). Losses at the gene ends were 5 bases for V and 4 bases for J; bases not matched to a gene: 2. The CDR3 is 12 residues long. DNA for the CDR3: TGTGCCAGCAGCCGGGACAGATACGAGCAGTACTTC. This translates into CASSRDRYEQYF.

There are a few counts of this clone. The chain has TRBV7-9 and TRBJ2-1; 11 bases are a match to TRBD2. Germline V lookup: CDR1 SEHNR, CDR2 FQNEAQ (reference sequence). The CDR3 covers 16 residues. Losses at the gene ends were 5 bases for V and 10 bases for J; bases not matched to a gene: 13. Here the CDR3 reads CASSLRSSGGALEQFF. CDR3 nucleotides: TGTGCCAGCAGCCTCCGGAGTAGCGGGGGGGCCTTGGAGCAGTTCTTC. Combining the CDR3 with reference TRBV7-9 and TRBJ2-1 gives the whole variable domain DTGVSQNPRHKITKRGQNVTFRCDPISEHNRLYWYRQTLGQGPEFLTYFQNEAQLEKSRLLSDRFSAERPKGSFSTLEIQRTEQGDSAMYLCASSLRSSGGALEQFFGPGTRLTVL.

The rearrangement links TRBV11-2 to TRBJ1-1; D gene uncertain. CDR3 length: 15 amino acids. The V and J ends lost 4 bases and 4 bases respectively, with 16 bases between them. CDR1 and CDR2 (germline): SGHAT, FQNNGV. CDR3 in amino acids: CASSYSAGFSTEAFF. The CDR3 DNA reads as TGTGCCAGCAGCTATTCAGCGGGCTTCAGCACTGAAGCTTTCTTT. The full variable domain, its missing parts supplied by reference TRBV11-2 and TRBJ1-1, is EAGVAQSPRYKIIEKRQSVAFWCNPISGHATLYWYQQILGQGPKLLIQFQNNGVVDDSQLPKDRFSAERLKGVDSTLKIQPAKLEDSAVYLCASSYSAGFSTEAFFGQGTRLTVV.

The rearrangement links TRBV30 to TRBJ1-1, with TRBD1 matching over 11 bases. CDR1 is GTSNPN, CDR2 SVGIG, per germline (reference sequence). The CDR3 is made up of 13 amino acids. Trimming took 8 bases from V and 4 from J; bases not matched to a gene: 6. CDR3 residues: CARSGTGGTEAFF. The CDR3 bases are TGTGCCCGATCCGGGACAGGGGGCACTGAAGCTTTCTTT. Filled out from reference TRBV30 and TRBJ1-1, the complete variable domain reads SQTIHQWPATLVQPVGSPLSLECTVEGTSNPNLYWYRQAAGRGLQLLFYSVGIGQISSEVPQNLSASRPQDRQFILSSKKLLLSDSGFYLCARSGTGGTEAFFGQGTRLTVV.

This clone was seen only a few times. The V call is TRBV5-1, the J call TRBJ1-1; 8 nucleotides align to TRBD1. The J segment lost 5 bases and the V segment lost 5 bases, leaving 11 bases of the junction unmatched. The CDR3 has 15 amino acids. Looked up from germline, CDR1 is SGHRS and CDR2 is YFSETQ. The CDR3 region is CASRPNFRGQTEAFF. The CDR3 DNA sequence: TGCGCCAGCAGACCCAACTTCAGGGGGCAGACTGAAGCTTTCTTT. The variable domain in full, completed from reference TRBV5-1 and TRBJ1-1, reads KAGVTQTPRYLIKTRGQQVTLSCSPISGHRSVSWYQQTPGQGLQFLFEYFSETQRNKGNFPGRFSGRQFSNSRSEMNVSTLELGDSALYLCASRPNFRGQTEAFFGQGTRLTVV.

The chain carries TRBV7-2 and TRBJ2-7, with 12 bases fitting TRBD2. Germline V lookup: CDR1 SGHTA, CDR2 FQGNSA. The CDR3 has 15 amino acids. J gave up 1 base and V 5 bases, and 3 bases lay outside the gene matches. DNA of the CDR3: TGTGCCAGCAGCACTAGCGGGAGGCTATCCTACGAGCAGTACTTC. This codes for CASSTSGRLSYEQYF. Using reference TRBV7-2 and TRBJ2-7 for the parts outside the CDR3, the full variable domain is GAGVSQSPSNKVTEKGKDVELRCDPISGHTALYWYRQSLGQGLEFLIYFQGNSAPDKSGLPSDRFSAERTGGSVSTLTIQRTQQEDSAVYLCASSTSGRLSYEQYFGPGTRLTVT.